These 21 T cell receptor beta chains were sequenced from one sample in a study of shared clonotypes between healthy human individuals. Measured with immunoSEQ multiplex PCR; TCRdb has only the in-frame clones, and not every one. The sample carries about 2.2 million clones, approximately 92% recorded once. CD45RO-negative CD8 cells positively selected for CCR7 made up the naive population, which excluded terminally differentiated effector memory CD45RA+ cells. Sequences were obtained from naive CD8+ T cells from PBMCs. The source of these receptors is a young man in good health. Some clones in this sample may be carry-over from other donors' samples.

Notes on this clone: Just one base apart from a much larger clone, this may be a read error. The chain combines TRBV7-8 with TRBJ1-1, with D uncertain. This CDR3 is 13 amino acids long. Germline V lookup: CDR1 SGHVS, CDR2 FQNEAQ. V shed 1 base and J shed 1 base, with 4 bases lying between them. The CDR3: CASSLGQNTEAFF. CDR3 DNA: TGTGCCAGCAGCTTAGGACAGAACACTGAAGCTTTCTTT.

The V call is TRBV27, the J call TRBJ2-7; a weak D match, TRBD1 (5 bases). Per the germline V gene, CDR1 is MNHEY and CDR2 is SMNVEV (reference sequence). V lost 5 bases, J lost 2 bases, and 16 bases lay in between. CDR3 length: 15 amino acids. CDR3 DNA: TGTGCCAGCAGTCTACTCGCAGGGATCCCCTACGAGCAGTACTTC. Encoded protein: CASSLLAGIPYEQYF.

The chain links TRBV7-8 to TRBJ1-5, with 8 bases fitting TRBD1. Germline loops: CDR1 SGHVS, CDR2 FQNEAQ. The CDR3 spans 13 residues. The junction had 4 bases not matched to a gene; V was cut back by 5 bases and J by 7 bases. The CDR3 region has the DNA TGTGCCAGCAGCGGGGACAGGTCACAGCCCCAGCATTTT. Translated, it gives CASSGDRSQPQHF.

The chain recombines TRBV9 with TRBJ1-5; 11 nucleotides line up with TRBD1. V trimming: 0 bases; J trimming: 5 bases; junction bases outside the gene matches: 1. This CDR3 is 15 amino acids long. Germline CDR1 reads SGDLS; CDR2 reads YYNGEE. In nucleotides, the CDR3 is TGTGCCAGCAGCGTAGAGGGACAGGGGGATCAGCCCCAGCATTTT. This translates into CASSVEGQGDQPQHF.

The chain has TRBV4-1 and TRBJ2-2; D remains unclear. The germline V gene encodes CDR1 MGHRA and CDR2 YSYEKL. CDR3 length: 15 residues. The V end lost 1 base, the J end lost 0 bases, and 6 bases lay between the germline ends. The CDR3 sequence is CASSQVTANTGELFF. The DNA of the CDR3 is TGCGCCAGCAGCCAAGTGACCGCGAACACCGGGGAGCTGTTTTTT.

This chain uses TRBV6-5 with TRBJ2-7; D is uncertain. V was clipped by 0 bases and J by 5 bases, with 8 bases between them. The CDR3 contains 13 residues. CDR1 is MNHEY, CDR2 SVGAGI, per germline. CDR3: CASSYSRSHEQYF. The CDR3 nucleotides are TGTGCCAGCAGTTACTCCAGGTCCCACGAGCAGTACTTC.

V is TRBV7-9 and J is TRBJ1-2; 7 bases are shared with TRBD1. Germline CDR1 reads SEHNR; CDR2 reads FQNEAQ (reference sequence). The CDR3 is made up of 12 amino acids. After removal of 5 bases from V and 8 bases from J, the junction contained 5 bases not matched to a gene. The CDR3 reads CASSTRGGGYTF. The CDR3, as DNA: TGTGCCAGCAGCACCAGGGGGGGCGGCTACACCTTC.

The rearrangement links TRBV9 to TRBJ2-3; D call uncertain. The CDR3 has 12 amino acids. V was shortened by 8 bases and J by 0 bases, with 7 bases between the two germline ends. Germline assignment: CDR1 SGDLS and CDR2 YYNGEE. In nucleotides, the CDR3 is TGTGCCAGTGGTGCTAGCACAGATACGCAGTATTTT. It codes for CASGASTDTQYF.

The rearrangement joins TRBV9 to TRBJ2-2; TRBD2 matches 13 bases. Germline trimming cut 4 bases from V and 6 bases from J; bases unmatched to any gene: 6. Germline-derived CDR1 and CDR2 are SGDLS and YYNGEE. The length of the CDR3 is 16 residues. DNA for the CDR3: TGTGCCAGCAGCACCCGGACTAGCGGGAGCTCCGGGGAGCTGTTTTTT. It specifies CASSTRTSGSSGELFF.

The chain links TRBV7-9 to TRBJ2-1; D might be TRBD1 or TRBD2, each matching 5 bases. Germline values: CDR1 SEHNR, CDR2 FQNEAQ (reference sequence). V was pared by 4 bases and J by 9 bases, with 16 bases between. The CDR3 has 14 residues. The CDR3 DNA reads as TGTGCCAGCAGCTCGCGAGGGGCTCGAGGTGAGCAGTTCTTC. It yields the protein CASSSRGARGEQFF.

A word on this clone: This sample also contains other DNA sequences that code for the same CDR3. This chain joins TRBV28 and TRBJ2-5; maybe TRBD2 (5 bases). The V end lost 2 bases, the J end lost 4 bases, and 8 bases lay between the germline ends. Per germline, CDR1 MDHEN and CDR2 SYDVKM. The CDR3 contains 13 residues. CDR3 amino acids: CASSLPGGETQYF. The CDR3 DNA reads as TGTGCCAGCAGTTTACCAGGAGGAGAGACCCAGTACTTC. Full variable domain (missing parts from reference TRBV28 and TRBJ2-5): DVKVTQSSRYLVKRTGEKVFLECVQDMDHENMFWYRQDPGLGLRLIYFSYDVKMKEKGDIPEGYSVSREKKERFSLILESASTNQTSMYLCASSLPGGETQYFGPGTRLLVL.

This clone was seen a few times. J is TRBJ1-1 and V is TRBV19; the D gene is possibly TRBD1 (6 bases). Germline V gene sequence: CDR1 LNHDA, CDR2 SQIVND (reference sequence). V was shortened by 9 bases and J by 7 bases, with 21 bases between the two germline ends. The CDR3 totals 14 residues. The CDR3 region is CASRSLIWTDEAFF. The CDR3 region has the DNA TGTGCCAGCCGTTCCCTAATATGGACAGATGAAGCTTTCTTT. Variable domain in full (rest from reference TRBV19 and TRBJ1-1): DGGITQSPKYLFRKEGQNVTLSCEQNLNHDAMYWYRQDPGQGLRLIYYSQIVNDFQKGDIAEGYSVSREKKESFPLTVTSAQKNPTAFYLCASRSLIWTDEAFFGQGTRLTVV.

This clone was recorded a few times. Different DNA sequences within this sample yield the same CDR3. This chain uses TRBV29-1 with TRBJ2-7, with 11 nucleotides matching TRBD2. Germline V gene lookup returns CDR1 SQVTM and CDR2 ANQGSEA. V was clipped by 2 bases and J by 4 bases; unmatched bases: 1. This CDR3 spans 13 amino acids. In nucleotides, the CDR3 is TGCAGCGTTGAAACTAGCGGGAGTTACGAGCAGTACTTC. This sequence encodes CSVETSGSYEQYF.

The V and J genes are TRBV5-1 and TRBJ2-1; no firm D call. Germline lookup yields CDR1 SGHRS and CDR2 YFSETQ. The CDR3 consists of 15 residues. With 0 bases removed from V and 2 bases from J, the gap between germline ends came to 9 bases. For the CDR3, the DNA is TGCGCCAGCAGCTTGGCACAGAATACCTACAATGAGCAGTTCTTC. Amino acid sequence: CASSLAQNTYNEQFF.

The J gene is TRBJ2-2, the V gene TRBV27, with D perhaps TRBD1 (6 bases). V lost 1 base to trimming and J lost 0 bases, with 12 bases between them. The CDR3 runs 17 residues. Germline assignment: CDR1 MNHEY and CDR2 SMNVEV (reference sequence). The DNA of the CDR3 is TGTGCCAGCAGTTTATTCCCGGACAGCCCGAACACCGGGGAGCTGTTTTTT. It specifies CASSLFPDSPNTGELFF.

The sample holds one count of this clone. This chain links TRBV7-3 with TRBJ2-5, with 7 bases that match TRBD2. Trimming at V came to 1 base and at J to 5 bases, leaving 13 bases not matched to a gene. The CDR3 is 17 residues long. Per germline, CDR1 SGHTA and CDR2 FQGTGA. The CDR3 DNA follows: TGTGCCAGCAGCTTAAGTGCGGGACTATCTCGGTTGGAGACCCAGTACTTC. This encodes CASSLSAGLSRLETQYF.

The genes are TRBV28 and TRBJ1-5; perhaps TRBD1 as D (6 bases). Per germline, CDR1 MDHEN and CDR2 SYDVKM. V was clipped by 5 bases and J by 4 bases, with 18 bases between them. This CDR3 comprises 16 residues. The CDR3 DNA follows: TGTGCCAGCAGTGCCCATTTGTGGCAGGGGAATCAGCCCCAGCATTTT. Its protein product is CASSAHLWQGNQPQHF.

The J gene is TRBJ1-1, the V gene TRBV28; TRBD1 aligns across 7 bases. The CDR3 has 14 amino acids. The germline V gene has CDR1 MDHEN and CDR2 SYDVKM. Trimming removed 5 bases from V and 0 bases from J; junction bases left unmatched: 3. The CDR3 coding sequence is TGTGCCAGCAGTCCGGGACAGCTGAACACTGAAGCTTTCTTT. This encodes CASSPGQLNTEAFF.

The gene calls are TRBV5-6 and TRBJ2-2; D might be TRBD1 (5 bases). CDR3 length equals 18 residues. The germline CDR1 and CDR2 sequences are SGHDT and YYEEEE. The V end was cut by 0 bases, the J end by 0 bases, with 15 bases between. CDR3 amino acids: CASSLEPGIGANTGELFF. CDR3 bases: TGTGCCAGCAGCTTGGAGCCAGGGATCGGAGCGAACACCGGGGAGCTGTTTTTT.

The rearrangement joins TRBV7-8 to TRBJ2-3, with D possibly matching TRBD1 (6 bases). Trimming removed 5 bases at V and 5 bases at J, with 17 bases between. The CDR3 is made up of 15 amino acids. From germline, CDR1 is SGHVS and CDR2 FQNEAQ. The CDR3 nucleotides are TGTGCCAGCAGCCGCCTACAGGGAGTGGAAGATACGCAGTATTTT. It translates to CASSRLQGVEDTQYF. The full variable domain, in which reference TRBV7-8 and TRBJ2-3 provide the parts outside the CDR3, is GAGVSQSPRYKVAKRGQDVALRCDPISGHVSLFWYQQALGQGPEFLTYFQNEAQLDKSGLPSDRFFAERPEGSVSTLKIQRTQQEDSAVYLCASSRLQGVEDTQYFGPGTRLTVL.

V is TRBV6-5 and J is TRBJ2-1; TRBD1 aligns across 12 bases. There are 14 residues in the CDR3. Trimming cost V 6 bases and J 6 bases; bases outside gene matches: 3. From germline, CDR1 is MNHEY and CDR2 SVGAGI. CDR3 DNA sequence: TGTGCCAGCAGGGCGGGACAGGGGGCCAATGAGCAGTTCTTC. Encoded protein: CASRAGQGANEQFF.